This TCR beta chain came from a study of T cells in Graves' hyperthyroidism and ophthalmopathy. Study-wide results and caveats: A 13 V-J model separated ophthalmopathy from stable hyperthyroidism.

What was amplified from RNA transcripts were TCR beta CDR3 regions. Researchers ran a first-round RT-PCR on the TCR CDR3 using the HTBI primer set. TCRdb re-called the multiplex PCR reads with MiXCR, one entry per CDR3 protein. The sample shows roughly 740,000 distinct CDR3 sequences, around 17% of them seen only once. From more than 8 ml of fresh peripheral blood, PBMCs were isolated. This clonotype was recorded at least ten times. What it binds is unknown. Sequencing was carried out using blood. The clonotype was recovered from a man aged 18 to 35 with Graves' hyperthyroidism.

CDR3 nucleotides: TGTGCCAGCAGGGGGGCCACAGGGGCCAACGTCCTGACTTTC. This codes for CASRGATGANVLTF. V usage is TRBV2 and J usage is TRBJ2-6; perhaps TRBD1 as D (6 bases). CDR3 length: 14 amino acids. From germline, CDR1 is SNHLY and CDR2 FYNNEI. V was cut by 6 bases and J by 4 bases, with 10 bases left in between.